Described below is a single TCR beta chain sequence and its context. The source of the sample is a study of T cell changes during pregnancy in multiple sclerosis. The table came from immunoSEQ multiplex PCR; TCRdb's copy has only in-frame clones and leaves some out. The top ten hold roughly 4% of the sample, which has some 40,000 clones, more than 70% seen once. Trimming removed 1 base from V and 2 bases from J, with 9 bases in between. Germline CDR1 reads SEHNR; CDR2 reads FQNEAQ (reference sequence). The CDR3 is 15 residues long. This TCR was recovered from a female donor with multiple sclerosis, enrolled in a pregnancy study. The V call is TRBV7-9, the J call TRBJ2-1, with D possibly TRBD2 on 5 matching bases. Specimen: CD8+ T cells from peripheral blood mononuclear cells, collected in the first trimester of pregnancy. The CDR3 nucleotides are TGTGCCAGCAGCTTAGGAGGCGGGCCCTACAATGAGCAGTTCTTC. Its protein product is CASSLGGGPYNEQFF. Filled out from reference TRBV7-9 and TRBJ2-1, the complete variable domain reads DTGVSQNPRHKITKRGQNVTFRCDPISEHNRLYWYRQTLGQGPEFLTYFQNEAQLEKSRLLSDRFSAERPKGSFSTLEIQRTEQGDSAMYLCASSLGGGPYNEQFFGPGTRLTVL.